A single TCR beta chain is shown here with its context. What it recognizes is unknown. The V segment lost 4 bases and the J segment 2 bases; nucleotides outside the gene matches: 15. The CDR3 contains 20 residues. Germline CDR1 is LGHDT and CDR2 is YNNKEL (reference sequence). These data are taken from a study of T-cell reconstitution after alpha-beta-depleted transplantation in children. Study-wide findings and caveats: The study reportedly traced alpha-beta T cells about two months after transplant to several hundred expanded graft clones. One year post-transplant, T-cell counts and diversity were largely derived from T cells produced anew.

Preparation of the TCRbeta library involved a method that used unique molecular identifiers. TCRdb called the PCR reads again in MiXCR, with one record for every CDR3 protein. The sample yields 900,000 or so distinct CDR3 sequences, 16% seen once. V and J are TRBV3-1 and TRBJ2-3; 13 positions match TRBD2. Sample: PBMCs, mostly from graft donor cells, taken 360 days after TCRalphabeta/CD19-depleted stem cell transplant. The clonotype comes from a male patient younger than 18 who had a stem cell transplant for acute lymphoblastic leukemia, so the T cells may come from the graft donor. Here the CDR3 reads CASSRVDTGLAGSNTDTQYF. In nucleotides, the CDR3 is TGTGCCAGCAGCCGAGTCGATACGGGACTAGCGGGATCCAACACAGATACGCAGTATTTT.